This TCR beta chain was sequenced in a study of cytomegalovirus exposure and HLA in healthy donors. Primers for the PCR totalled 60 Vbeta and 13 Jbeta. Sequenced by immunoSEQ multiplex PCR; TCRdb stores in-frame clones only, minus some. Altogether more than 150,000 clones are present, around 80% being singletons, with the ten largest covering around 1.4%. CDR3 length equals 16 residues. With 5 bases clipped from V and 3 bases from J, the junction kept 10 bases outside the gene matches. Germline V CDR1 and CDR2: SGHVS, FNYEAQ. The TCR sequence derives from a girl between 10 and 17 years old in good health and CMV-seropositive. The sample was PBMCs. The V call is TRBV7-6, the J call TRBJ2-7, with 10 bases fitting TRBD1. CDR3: CASSPGTGESFYEQYF. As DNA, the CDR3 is TGTGCCAGCAGCCCGGGGACAGGGGAAAGCTTCTACGAGCAGTACTTC.